This T cell receptor (beta chain) was recorded in a study of T cells in Graves' hyperthyroidism and ophthalmopathy. Findings and limits, study-wide: In blood, most of the thyroid clonotypes expanded above 0.001 were also present. Median prediction lead before ophthalmopathy onset was 6 to 8 months with the model.

This CDR3 is 15 amino acids long. Trimming removed 3 bases from V and 4 bases from J; junction bases left unmatched: 10. CDR1 and CDR2 from the germline V gene are DFQATT and SNEGSKA (reference sequence). The study enrolled patients aged 18 to 65 with newly diagnosed hyperthyroidism of under 2 months' duration. A remark on this clonotype: Its antigen is as yet unknown.

RNA transcripts provided the source from which TCR beta CDR3 regions were amplified. The primer set for the first-round RT-PCR of the TCR CDR3 was HTBI. TCRdb analysed the multiplex PCR reads with MiXCR anew, one entry per CDR3 protein. The profile covers under 650,000 distinct CDR3 sequences, with 15% to 20% appearing a single time and around 3.9% taken by the ten largest. This chain links TRBV20-1 with TRBJ1-2, with TRBD1 identical over 8 bases. Specimen: blood. The sequence was collected from a woman in her thirties with Graves' hyperthyroidism. The CDR3 region has the DNA TGCAGTGCTAGCGCCCAGGGGGCGCTTGGCTATGGCTACACCTTC. Translation: CSASAQGALGYGYTF.